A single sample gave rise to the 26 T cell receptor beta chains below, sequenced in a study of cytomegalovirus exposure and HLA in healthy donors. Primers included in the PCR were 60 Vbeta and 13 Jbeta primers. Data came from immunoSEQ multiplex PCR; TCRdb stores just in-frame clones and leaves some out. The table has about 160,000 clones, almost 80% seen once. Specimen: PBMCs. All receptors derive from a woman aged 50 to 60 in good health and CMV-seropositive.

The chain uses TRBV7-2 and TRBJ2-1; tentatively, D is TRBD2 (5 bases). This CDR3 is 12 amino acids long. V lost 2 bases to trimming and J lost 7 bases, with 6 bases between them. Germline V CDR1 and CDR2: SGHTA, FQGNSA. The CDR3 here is CASSLRLNEQFF. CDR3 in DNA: TGTGCCAGCAGCTTAAGACTAAATGAGCAGTTCTTC.

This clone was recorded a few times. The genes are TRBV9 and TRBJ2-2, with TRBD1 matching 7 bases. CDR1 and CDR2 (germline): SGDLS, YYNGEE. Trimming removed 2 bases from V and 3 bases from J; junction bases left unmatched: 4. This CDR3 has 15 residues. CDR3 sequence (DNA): TGTGCCAGCAGCGTCGGGACAGTCGACACCGGGGAGCTGTTTTTT. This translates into CASSVGTVDTGELFF.

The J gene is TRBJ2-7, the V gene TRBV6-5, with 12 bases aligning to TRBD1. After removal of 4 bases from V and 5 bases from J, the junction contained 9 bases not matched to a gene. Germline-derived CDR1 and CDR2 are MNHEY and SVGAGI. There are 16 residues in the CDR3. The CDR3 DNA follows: TGTGCCAGCAGTTTTCGACCGGGACAGGGGGCACACGAGCAGTACTTC. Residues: CASSFRPGQGAHEQYF.

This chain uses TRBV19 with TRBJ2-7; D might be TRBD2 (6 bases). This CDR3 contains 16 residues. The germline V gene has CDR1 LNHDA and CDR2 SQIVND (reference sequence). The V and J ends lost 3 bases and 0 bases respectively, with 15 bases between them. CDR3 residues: CASSMSSSVLSYEQYF. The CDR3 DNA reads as TGTGCCAGTAGTATGTCGTCTAGCGTACTCTCCTACGAGCAGTACTTC.

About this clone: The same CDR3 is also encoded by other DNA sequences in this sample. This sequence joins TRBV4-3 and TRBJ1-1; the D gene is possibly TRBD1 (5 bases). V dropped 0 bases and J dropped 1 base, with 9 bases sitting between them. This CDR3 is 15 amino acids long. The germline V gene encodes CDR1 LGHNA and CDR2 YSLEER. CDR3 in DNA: TGCGCCAGCAGCCAAGAAGGGCAGGGGAACACTGAAGCTTTCTTT. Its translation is CASSQEGQGNTEAFF.

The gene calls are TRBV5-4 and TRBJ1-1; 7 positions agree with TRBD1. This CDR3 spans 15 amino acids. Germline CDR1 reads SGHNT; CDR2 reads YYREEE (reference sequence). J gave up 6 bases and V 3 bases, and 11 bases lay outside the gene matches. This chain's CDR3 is CASSSRDQGGAEAFF. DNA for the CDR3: TGTGCCAGCAGCTCCAGGGACCAGGGGGGCGCTGAAGCTTTCTTT. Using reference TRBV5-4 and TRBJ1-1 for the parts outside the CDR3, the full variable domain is ETGVTQSPTHLIKTRGQQVTLRCSSQSGHNTVSWYQQALGQGPQFIFQYYREEENGRGNFPPRFSGLQFPNYSSELNVNALELDDSALYLCASSSRDQGGAEAFFGQGTRLTVV.

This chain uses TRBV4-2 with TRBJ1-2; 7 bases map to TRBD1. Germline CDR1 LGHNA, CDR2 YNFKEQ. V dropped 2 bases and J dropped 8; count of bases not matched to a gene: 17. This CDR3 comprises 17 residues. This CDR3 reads CASSQTYRQGGSRGYTF. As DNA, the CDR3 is TGTGCCAGCAGCCAAACCTATCGACAGGGAGGTTCGAGGGGCTACACCTTC.

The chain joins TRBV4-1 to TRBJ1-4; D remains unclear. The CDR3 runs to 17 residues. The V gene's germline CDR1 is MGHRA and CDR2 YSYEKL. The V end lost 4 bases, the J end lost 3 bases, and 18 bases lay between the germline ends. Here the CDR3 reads CASSLMTAALANEKLFF. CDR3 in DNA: TGCGCCAGCAGCCTTATGACCGCGGCTCTGGCTAATGAAAAACTGTTTTTT.

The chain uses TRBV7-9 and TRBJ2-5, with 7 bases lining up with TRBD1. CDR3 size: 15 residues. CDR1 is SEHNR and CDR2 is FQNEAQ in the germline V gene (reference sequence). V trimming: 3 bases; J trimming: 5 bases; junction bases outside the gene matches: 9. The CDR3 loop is CASSFPNRGGETQYF. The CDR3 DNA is TGTGCCAGCAGCTTCCCAAACAGGGGCGGCGAGACCCAGTACTTC. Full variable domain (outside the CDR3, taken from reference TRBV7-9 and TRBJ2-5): DTGVSQNPRHKITKRGQNVTFRCDPISEHNRLYWYRQTLGQGPEFLTYFQNEAQLEKSRLLSDRFSAERPKGSFSTLEIQRTEQGDSAMYLCASSFPNRGGETQYFGPGTRLLVL.

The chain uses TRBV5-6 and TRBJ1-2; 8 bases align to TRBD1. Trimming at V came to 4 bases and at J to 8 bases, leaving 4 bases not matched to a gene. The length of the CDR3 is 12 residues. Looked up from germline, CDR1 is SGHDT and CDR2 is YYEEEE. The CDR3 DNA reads TGTGCCAGCAGCCTAGGACAGGGCGGCTACACCTTC. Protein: CASSLGQGGYTF.

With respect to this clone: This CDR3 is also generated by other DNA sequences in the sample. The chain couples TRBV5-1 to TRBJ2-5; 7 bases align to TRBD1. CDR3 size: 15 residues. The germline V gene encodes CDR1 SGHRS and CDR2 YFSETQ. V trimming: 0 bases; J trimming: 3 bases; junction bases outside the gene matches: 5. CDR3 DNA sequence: TGCGCCAGCAGCTTGGCCGGGACAGCAGAAGAGACCCAGTACTTC. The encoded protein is CASSLAGTAEETQYF. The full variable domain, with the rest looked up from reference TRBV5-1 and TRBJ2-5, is KAGVTQTPRYLIKTRGQQVTLSCSPISGHRSVSWYQQTPGQGLQFLFEYFSETQRNKGNFPGRFSGRQFSNSRSEMNVSTLELGDSALYLCASSLAGTAEETQYFGPGTRLLVL.

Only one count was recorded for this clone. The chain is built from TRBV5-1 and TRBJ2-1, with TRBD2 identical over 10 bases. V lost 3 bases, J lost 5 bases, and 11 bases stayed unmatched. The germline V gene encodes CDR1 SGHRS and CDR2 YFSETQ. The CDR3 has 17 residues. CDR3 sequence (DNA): TGCGCCAGCAGCTACTGTGAAGCGGGGGGGCCGGACAATGAGCAGTTCTTC. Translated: CASSYCEAGGPDNEQFF.

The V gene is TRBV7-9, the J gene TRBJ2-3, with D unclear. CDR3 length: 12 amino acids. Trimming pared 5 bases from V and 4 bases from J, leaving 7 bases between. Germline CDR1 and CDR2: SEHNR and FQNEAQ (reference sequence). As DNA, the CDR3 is TGTGCCAGCAGCCAGGCGTCAGATACGCAGTATTTT. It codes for CASSQASDTQYF.

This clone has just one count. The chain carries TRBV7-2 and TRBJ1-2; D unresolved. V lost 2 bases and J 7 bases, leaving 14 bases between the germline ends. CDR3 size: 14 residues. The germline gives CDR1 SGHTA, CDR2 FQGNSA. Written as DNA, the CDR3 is TGTGCCAGCAGCTTACCCGACGCAGGTTTTGGCTACACCTTC. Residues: CASSLPDAGFGYTF. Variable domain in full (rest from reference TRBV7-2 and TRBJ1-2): GAGVSQSPSNKVTEKGKDVELRCDPISGHTALYWYRQSLGQGLEFLIYFQGNSAPDKSGLPSDRFSAERTGGSVSTLTIQRTQQEDSAVYLCASSLPDAGFGYTFGSGTRLTVV.

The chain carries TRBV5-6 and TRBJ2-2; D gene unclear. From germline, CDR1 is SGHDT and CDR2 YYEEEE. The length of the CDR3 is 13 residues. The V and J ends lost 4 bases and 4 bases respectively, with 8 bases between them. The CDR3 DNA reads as TGTGCCAGCAGCGGAACAGCCACCGGGGAGCTGTTTTTT. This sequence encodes CASSGTATGELFF.

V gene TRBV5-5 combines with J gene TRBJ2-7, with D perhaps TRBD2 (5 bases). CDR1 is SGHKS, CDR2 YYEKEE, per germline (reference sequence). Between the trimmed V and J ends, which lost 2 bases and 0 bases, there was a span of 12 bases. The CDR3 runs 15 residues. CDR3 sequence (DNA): TGTGCCAGCAGCTTTGGACTTCGGGGCTCCTACGAGCAGTACTTC. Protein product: CASSFGLRGSYEQYF.

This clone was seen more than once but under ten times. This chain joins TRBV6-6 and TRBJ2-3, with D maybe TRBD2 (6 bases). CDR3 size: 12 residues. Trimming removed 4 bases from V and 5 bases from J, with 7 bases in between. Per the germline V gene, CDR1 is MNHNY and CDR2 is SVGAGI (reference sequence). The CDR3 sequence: CASSLTRDTQYF. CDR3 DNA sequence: TGTGCCAGCAGTTTGACTAGAGATACGCAGTATTTT.

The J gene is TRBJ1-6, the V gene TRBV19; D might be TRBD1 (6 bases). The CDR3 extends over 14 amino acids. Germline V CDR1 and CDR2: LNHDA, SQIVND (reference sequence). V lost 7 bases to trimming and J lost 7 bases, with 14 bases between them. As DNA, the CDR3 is TGTGCCAGTACCTCCGGGACAAGAAATTCACCCCTCCACTTT. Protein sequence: CASTSGTRNSPLHF. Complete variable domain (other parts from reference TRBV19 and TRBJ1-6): DGGITQSPKYLFRKEGQNVTLSCEQNLNHDAMYWYRQDPGQGLRLIYYSQIVNDFQKGDIAEGYSVSREKKESFPLTVTSAQKNPTAFYLCASTSGTRNSPLHFGNGTRLTVT.

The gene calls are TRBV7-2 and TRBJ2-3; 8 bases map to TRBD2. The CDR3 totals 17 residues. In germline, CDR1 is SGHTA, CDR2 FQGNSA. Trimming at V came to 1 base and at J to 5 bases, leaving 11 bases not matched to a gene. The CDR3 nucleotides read TGTGCCAGCAGCTTAGTCGGTGCGGGGGGATCACTAGATACGCAGTATTTT. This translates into CASSLVGAGGSLDTQYF.

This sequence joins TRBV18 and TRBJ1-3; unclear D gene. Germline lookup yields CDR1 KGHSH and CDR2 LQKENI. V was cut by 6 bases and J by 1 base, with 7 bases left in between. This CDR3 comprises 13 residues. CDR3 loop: CASSIRSGNTIYF. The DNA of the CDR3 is TGTGCCAGCTCGATCCGGTCTGGAAACACCATATATTTT.

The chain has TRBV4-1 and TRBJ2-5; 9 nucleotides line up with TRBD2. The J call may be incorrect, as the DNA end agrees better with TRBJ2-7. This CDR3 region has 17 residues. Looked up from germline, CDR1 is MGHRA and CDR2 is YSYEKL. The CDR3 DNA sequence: TGCGCCAGCAGCCAAGGCAGTAGACTAGCGGTGTTCTACGAGCAGTACTTC. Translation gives CASSQGSRLAVFYEQYF.

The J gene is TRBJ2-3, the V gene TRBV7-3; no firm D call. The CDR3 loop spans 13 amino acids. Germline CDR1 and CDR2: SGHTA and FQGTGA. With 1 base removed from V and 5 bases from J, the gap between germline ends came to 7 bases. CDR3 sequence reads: CASSLSLQDTQYF. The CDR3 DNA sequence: TGTGCCAGCAGCTTAAGCTTACAAGATACGCAGTATTTT.

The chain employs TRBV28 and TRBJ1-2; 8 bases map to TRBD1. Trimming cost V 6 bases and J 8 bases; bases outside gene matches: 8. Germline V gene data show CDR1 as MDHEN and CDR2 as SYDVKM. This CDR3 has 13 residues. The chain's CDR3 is CASRPQGAAGYTF. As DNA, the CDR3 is TGTGCCAGCAGACCCCAGGGGGCGGCGGGCTACACCTTC.

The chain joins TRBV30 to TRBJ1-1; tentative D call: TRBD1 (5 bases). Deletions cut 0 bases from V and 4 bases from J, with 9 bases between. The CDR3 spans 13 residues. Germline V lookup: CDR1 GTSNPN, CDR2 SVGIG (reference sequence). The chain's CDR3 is CAWSVGRATEAFF. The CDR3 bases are TGTGCCTGGAGTGTGGGCAGGGCCACTGAAGCTTTCTTT.

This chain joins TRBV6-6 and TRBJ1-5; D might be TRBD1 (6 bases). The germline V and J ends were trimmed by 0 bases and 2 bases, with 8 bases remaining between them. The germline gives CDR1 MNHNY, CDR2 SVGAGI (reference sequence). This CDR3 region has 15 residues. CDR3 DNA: TGTGCCAGCAGTTACTCGGGGGGGCGCAATCAGCCCCAGCATTTT. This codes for CASSYSGGRNQPQHF.

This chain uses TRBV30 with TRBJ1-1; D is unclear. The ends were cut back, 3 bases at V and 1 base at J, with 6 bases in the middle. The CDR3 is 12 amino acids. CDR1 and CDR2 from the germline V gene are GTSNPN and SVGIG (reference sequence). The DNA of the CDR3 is TGTGCCTGGAGACGCAGGAACACTGAAGCTTTCTTT. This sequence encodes CAWRRRNTEAFF.